Listed below are T cell receptor beta chains from one sample, sequenced in a study of T cell repertoires in cytomegalovirus infection. One entry per CDR3 protein results from TCRdb running MiXCR on the reads. Of about 770,000 distinct CDR3 sequences in the sample, 25% to 30% were seen once. Antigen specificity for these receptors is unknown. Sequenced material: cultured CD8+ T cells from PBMCs, taken from culture after CMV antigen stimulation. These receptor sequences come from a human donor in good health (CMV status not recorded). Some clones in this sample may be carry-over from other donors' samples. CDR3s include the opening cysteine and the closing phenylalanine or tryptophan. D genes are given only for firm matches. Not every row has a clone size; where given, it reads once, few, many or a size class.

J gene | V gene | D gene | clone size | CDR3 DNA | CDR3 protein
TRBJ2-7 | TRBV7-9 | . | once | TGTGCCAGCAGCTTAGCGGGGGACATACACGAGCAGTACTTC | CASSLAGDIHEQYF
TRBJ2-3 | TRBV7-7 | . | few | TGTGCTAGCAGCTTATCCCCAGGTCTCGTAGATACGCAGTATTTT | CASSLSPGLVDTQYF
TRBJ2-3 | TRBV10-3 | TRBD1 | . | TGTGCCATCAGTGAGACGGGACAGGGAACAGATACGCAGTATTTT | CAISETGQGTDTQYF
TRBJ2-1 | TRBV12-3/TRBV12-4 | TRBD2 | few | TGTGCCAGCAGTGAGACTAGCGGGGCTTACAATGAGCAGTTCTTC | CASSETSGAYNEQFF
TRBJ1-1 | TRBV6-1 | . | . | TGTGCCAGCTCCCGGGGGGAGGGGTACGGCACTGAAGCTTTCTTT | CASSRGEGYGTEAFF
TRBJ1-1 | TRBV9 | . | . | TGTGCCAGCAGCGTAGTGGCGAACACTGAAGCTTTCTTT | CASSVVANTEAFF
TRBJ2-1 | TRBV20-1 | TRBD2 | . | TGCAGTGCTCCAACTAGCGGGAGATACAATGAGCAGTTCTTC | CSAPTSGRYNEQFF
TRBJ1-1 | TRBV2 | . | . | TGTGCCAGCAGATACGAAAGCTTCATGAACACTGAAGCTTTCTTT | CASRYESFMNTEAFF
TRBJ2-3 | TRBV6-6 | TRBD2 | . | TGTGCCACCCTAGTGACTAGCGGGGGGGGCACAGATACGCAGTATTTT | CATLVTSGGGTDTQYF
TRBJ2-5 | TRBV12-5 | . | few | TGTGCTAGTGACCTTCCGGGCTCTCCCAGGGAGACCCAGTACTTC | CASDLPGSPRETQYF
TRBJ2-1 | TRBV4-3 | TRBD2 | . | TGCGCCAGCAGCCCCCGTGGATCTAGCGGGGTCTACAATGAGCAGTTCTTC | CASSPRGSSGVYNEQFF
TRBJ1-2 | TRBV9 | . | . | TGTGCCAGCAGCGTAGCTACTGTGGGGGGCGCCTATGGCTACACCTTC | CASSVATVGGAYGYTF
TRBJ2-1 | TRBV4-1 | TRBD1 | . | TGCGCCAGCAGCCAAGATCCAGGGACAGGTTTCTACAATGAGCAGTTCTTC | CASSQDPGTGFYNEQFF
TRBJ1-6 | TRBV7-9 | . | few | TGTGCCACTCCCACTCACGAGGTCTCCTATAATTCACCCCTCCACTTT | CATPTHEVSYNSPLHF
TRBJ2-5 | TRBV4-2 | . | . | TGTGCCAGCAGGAAAGCGGGTCCCGGGGAGACCCAGTACTTC | CASRKAGPGETQYF
TRBJ2-1 | TRBV6-1 | . | few | TGTGCCAGCAGTGAGACAGTGAGCTCCTACAATGAGCAGTTCTTC | CASSETVSSYNEQFF
TRBJ2-5 | TRBV7-6 | . | . | TGTGCCAGCAGCTTAGAGCAGGGGTGGGAGACCCAGTACTTC | CASSLEQGWETQYF
TRBJ1-1 | TRBV4-1 | . | . | TGCGCCAGCAGCCCAGAATTGCCCGGACAGAGCGGAACAACTGAAGCTTTCTTT | CASSPELPGQSGTTEAFF
TRBJ1-1 | TRBV7-9 | TRBD1 | few | TGTGCCAGCAGCCGACAACAGGGGGCCACTGAAGCTTTCTTT | CASSRQQGATEAFF
TRBJ1-2 | TRBV19 | . | . | TGTGCCAGCTCAAAACAGTCAGCTAACTATGGCTACACCTTC | CASSKQSANYGYTF
TRBJ1-1 | TRBV7-8 | . | many | TGTGCCAGCAGCGCCGCCGGAGGGGGGGCCGACACTGAAGCTTTCTTT | CASSAAGGGADTEAFF
TRBJ2-5 | TRBV12-3/TRBV12-4 | TRBD2 | few | TGTGCCAGCAGTTTAGTTTACGCCGGGACTAGCGGGGGGGCCGAGACCCAGTACTTC | CASSLVYAGTSGGAETQYF
TRBJ2-7 | TRBV29-1 | . | . | TGCAGCGTTGGCGGAGGCTACGAGCAGTACTTC | CSVGGGYEQYF
TRBJ1-3 | TRBV6-6 | TRBD1 | few | TGTGCCAGCAGTTACTCGACAATGGGGACAGTTTATTCTGGAAACACCATATATTTT | CASSYSTMGTVYSGNTIYF
TRBJ2-1 | TRBV27 | . | . | TGTGCCAGCAGCCCTACTAGTCCGAGAGGGGAGCAGTTCTTC | CASSPTSPRGEQFF
TRBJ1-4 | TRBV7-9 | . | . | TGTGCCAGCAGCTTAGCCGCGCAGGCTCTTAATGAAAAACTGTTTTTT | CASSLAAQALNEKLFF
TRBJ1-2 | TRBV7-2 | . | many | TGTGCCAGCAGCTTAGTGATTACTAACTATGGCTACACCTTC | CASSLVITNYGYTF
TRBJ2-5 | TRBV7-6 | TRBD1 | many | TGTGCCAGCAGACCTACAGGGGCAGGAGAGACCCAGTACTTC | CASRPTGAGETQYF
TRBJ2-7 | TRBV27 | . | . | TGTGCCAGCTCCATCGCGGCCGTCTCCTACGAGCAGTACTTC | CASSIAAVSYEQYF
TRBJ1-3 | TRBV20-1 | . | . | TGCAGTGCTAGAGTTCGGGGGCGAGGAAACACCATATATTTT | CSARVRGRGNTIYF
TRBJ1-1 | TRBV28 | TRBD1 | . | TGTGCCAGCAGTTTACCCCGACAGGGGACGCTAAGAAGGAACACTGAAGCTTTCTTT | CASSLPRQGTLRRNTEAFF
TRBJ1-2 | TRBV7-9 | . | . | TGTGCCAGCAGCTTAGGGTCCGGAGCTAACTATGGCTACACCTTC | CASSLGSGANYGYTF
TRBJ1-1 | TRBV4-3 | . | . | TGCGCCAGCAGCCAAGATCCGGGGTTCACTGAAGCTTTCTTT | CASSQDPGFTEAFF